The T cell receptor beta chain described here comes from a study of shared clonotypes between healthy human individuals. Findings and caveats of the study: Unshared clonotypes carried lower generation probabilities than those common to all four donors.

CD45RO negativity and positive selection for CCR7 defined naive CD8 cells, a population that excluded terminally differentiated effector memory CD45RA+ cells. All donors were Caucasian adults living in Nashville, Tennessee. Turning to this clone: As yet, its antigen is unknown.

Methods used by the authors: With immunoSEQ giving junction-only sequences and no quality scores, filtering differed. Clones were read by immunoSEQ multiplex PCR, and TCRdb kept only the in-frame ones, dropping some. That table supplies the V and J calls and clone size; D and trimming were determined from the DNA. This sample has under 600,000 clones, with roughly 98% found just once. The CDR3 extends over 16 amino acids. The germline gives CDR1 SGHRS, CDR2 YFSETQ. With V trimmed by 1 base and J by 5 bases, 4 bases remained unmatched. Sequenced sample: naive CD8+ T cells sorted from blood. This receptor was taken from a man in his thirties or forties in good health. The chain recombines TRBV5-1 with TRBJ2-1; 12 bases are shared with TRBD2. CDR3 bases: TGCGCCAGCAGCTTGTTTCTAGCGGGAGGGGACAATGAGCAGTTCTTC. Its protein is CASSLFLAGGDNEQFF.